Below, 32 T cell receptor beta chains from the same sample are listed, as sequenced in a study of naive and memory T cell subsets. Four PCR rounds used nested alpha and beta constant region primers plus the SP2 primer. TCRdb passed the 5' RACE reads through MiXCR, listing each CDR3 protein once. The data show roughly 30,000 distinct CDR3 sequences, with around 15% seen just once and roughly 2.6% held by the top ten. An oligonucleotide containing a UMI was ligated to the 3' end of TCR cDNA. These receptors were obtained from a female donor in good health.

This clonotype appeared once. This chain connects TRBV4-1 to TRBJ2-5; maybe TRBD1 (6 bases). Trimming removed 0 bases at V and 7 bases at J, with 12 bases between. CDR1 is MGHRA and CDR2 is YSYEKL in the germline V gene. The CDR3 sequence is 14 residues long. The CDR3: CASSQEGGRGTQYF. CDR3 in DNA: TGCGCCAGCAGCCAAGAAGGGGGACGAGGGACCCAGTACTTC.

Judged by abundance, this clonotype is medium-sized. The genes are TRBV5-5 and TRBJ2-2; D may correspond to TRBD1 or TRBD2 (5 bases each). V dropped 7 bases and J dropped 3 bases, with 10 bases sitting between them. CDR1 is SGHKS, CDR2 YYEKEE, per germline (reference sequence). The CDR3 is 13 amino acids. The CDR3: CASRDHDTGELFF. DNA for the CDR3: TGTGCCAGCCGGGACCATGACACCGGGGAGCTGTTTTTT.

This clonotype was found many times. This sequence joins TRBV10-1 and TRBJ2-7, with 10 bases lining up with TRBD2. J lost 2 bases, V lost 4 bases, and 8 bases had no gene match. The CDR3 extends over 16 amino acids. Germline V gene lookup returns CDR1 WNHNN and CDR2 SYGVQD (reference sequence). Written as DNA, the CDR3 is TGCGCCAGCAGTGGATTGGGTAGCGGGGGGACCTACGAGCAGTACTTC. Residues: CASSGLGSGGTYEQYF.

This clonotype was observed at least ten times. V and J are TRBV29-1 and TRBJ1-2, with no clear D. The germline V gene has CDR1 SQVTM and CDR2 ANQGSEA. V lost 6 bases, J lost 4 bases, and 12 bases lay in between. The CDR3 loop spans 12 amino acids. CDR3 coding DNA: TGCAGCGTCCCCCGGGCCCTCTATGGCTACACCTTC. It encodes CSVPRALYGYTF.

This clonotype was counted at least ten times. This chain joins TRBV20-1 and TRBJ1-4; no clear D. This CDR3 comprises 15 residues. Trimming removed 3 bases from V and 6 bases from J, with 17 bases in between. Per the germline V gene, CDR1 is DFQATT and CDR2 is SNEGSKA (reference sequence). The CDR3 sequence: CSARELTVGDEKLFF. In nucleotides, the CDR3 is TGCAGTGCTAGGGAGCTGACGGTCGGCGATGAAAAACTGTTTTTT.

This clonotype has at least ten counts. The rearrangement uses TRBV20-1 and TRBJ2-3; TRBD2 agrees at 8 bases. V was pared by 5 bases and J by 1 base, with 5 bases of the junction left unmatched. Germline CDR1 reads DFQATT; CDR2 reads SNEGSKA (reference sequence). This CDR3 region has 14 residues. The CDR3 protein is CSAHQLAGTDTQYF. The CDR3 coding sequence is TGCAGTGCTCACCAACTAGCGGGCACAGATACGCAGTATTTT.

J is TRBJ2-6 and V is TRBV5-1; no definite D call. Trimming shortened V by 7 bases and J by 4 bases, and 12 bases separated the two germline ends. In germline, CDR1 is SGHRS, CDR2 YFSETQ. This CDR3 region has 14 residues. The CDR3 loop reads CASSTTQGANVLTF. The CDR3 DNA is TGCGCCAGCTCCACGACCCAGGGGGCCAACGTCCTGACTTTC. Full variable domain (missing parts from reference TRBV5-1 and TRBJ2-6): KAGVTQTPRYLIKTRGQQVTLSCSPISGHRSVSWYQQTPGQGLQFLFEYFSETQRNKGNFPGRFSGRQFSNSRSEMNVSTLELGDSALYLCASSTTQGANVLTFGAGSRLTVL.

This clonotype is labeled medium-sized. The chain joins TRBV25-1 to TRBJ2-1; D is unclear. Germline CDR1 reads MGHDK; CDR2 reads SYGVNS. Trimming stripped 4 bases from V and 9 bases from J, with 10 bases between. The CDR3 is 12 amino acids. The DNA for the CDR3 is TGTGCCAGCAGTGGTGTGAAACTTGAGCAGTTCTTC. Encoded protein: CASSGVKLEQFF.

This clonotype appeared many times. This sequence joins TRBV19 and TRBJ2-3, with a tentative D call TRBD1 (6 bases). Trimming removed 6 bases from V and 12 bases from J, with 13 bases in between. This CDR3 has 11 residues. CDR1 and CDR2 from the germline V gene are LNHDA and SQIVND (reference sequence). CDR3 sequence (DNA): TGTGCCAGTAGCTCGGGACAAATTCAGTATTTT. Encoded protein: CASSSGQIQYF.

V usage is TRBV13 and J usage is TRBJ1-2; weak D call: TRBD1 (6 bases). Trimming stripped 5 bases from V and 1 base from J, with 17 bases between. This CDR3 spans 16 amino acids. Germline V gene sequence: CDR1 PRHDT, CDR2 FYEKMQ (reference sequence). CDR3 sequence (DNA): TGTGCCAGCAGCCTCCAAAGACAGGAGAATAACTATGGCTACACCTTC. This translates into CASSLQRQENNYGYTF.

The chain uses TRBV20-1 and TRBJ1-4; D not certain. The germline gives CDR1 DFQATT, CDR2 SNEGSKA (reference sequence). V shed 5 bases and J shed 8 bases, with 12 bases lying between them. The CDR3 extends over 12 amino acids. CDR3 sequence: CSALKLREKLFF. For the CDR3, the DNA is TGCAGTGCTTTAAAACTACGGGAAAAACTGTTTTTT.

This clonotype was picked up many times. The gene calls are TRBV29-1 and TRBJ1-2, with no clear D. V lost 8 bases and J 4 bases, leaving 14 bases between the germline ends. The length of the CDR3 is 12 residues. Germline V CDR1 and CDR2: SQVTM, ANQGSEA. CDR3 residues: CSIRTGVYGYTF. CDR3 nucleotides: TGCAGCATCAGGACCGGAGTCTATGGCTACACCTTC. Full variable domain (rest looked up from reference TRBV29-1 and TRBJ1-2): SAVISQKPSRDICQRGTSLTIQCQVDSQVTMMFWYRQQPGQSLTLIATANQGSEATYESGFVIDKFPISRPNLTFSTLTVSNMSPEDSSIYLCSIRTGVYGYTFGSGTRLTVV.

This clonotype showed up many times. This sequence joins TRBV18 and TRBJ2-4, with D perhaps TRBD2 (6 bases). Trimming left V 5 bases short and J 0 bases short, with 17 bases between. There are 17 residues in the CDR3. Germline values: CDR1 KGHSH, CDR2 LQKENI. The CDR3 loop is CASSSTGPGVAKNIQYF. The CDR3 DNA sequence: TGTGCCAGCTCATCAACAGGACCGGGGGTAGCCAAAAACATTCAGTACTTC.

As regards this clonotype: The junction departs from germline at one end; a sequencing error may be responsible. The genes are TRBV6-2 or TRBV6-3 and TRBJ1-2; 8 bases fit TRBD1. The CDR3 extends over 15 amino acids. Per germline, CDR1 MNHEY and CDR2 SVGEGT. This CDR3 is CASSDSRGLFYGYTF. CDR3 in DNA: TGTGCCAGCAGTGACTCCAGGGGGCTCTTCTATGGCTACACCTTC.

In nucleotides, the CDR3 is TGTGCCACGGGACTAGCGGGGGGGGAGCTGTTTTTT. This gives the protein CATGLAGGELFF. The chain uses TRBV10-3 and TRBJ2-2; 13 bases line up with TRBD2. Trimming removed 10 bases from V and 8 bases from J; junction bases left unmatched: 1. CDR3 length: 12 amino acids. The germline gives CDR1 ENHRY, CDR2 SYGVKD.

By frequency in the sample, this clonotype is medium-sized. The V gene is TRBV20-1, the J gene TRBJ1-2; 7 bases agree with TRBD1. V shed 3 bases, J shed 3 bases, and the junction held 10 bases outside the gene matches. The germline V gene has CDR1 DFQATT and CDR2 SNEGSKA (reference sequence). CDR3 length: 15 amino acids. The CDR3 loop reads CSARLNAGGDYGYTF. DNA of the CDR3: TGCAGTGCTAGGCTGAACGCAGGGGGTGACTATGGCTACACCTTC.

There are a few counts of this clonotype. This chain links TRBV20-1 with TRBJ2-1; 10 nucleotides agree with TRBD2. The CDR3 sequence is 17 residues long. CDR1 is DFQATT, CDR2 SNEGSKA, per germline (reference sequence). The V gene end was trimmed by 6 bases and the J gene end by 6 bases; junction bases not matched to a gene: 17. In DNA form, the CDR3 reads TGCAGTGCAAAGAACGAAGCGGGGGGGTATGACGGCAATGAGCAGTTCTTC. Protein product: CSAKNEAGGYDGNEQFF.

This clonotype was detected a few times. The CDR3 spells CASSPGLAGVYEQYF. CDR3 DNA: TGCGCCAGCAGTCCCGGACTAGCGGGGGTTTACGAGCAGTACTTC. V usage is TRBV5-1 and J usage is TRBJ2-7; 13 bases agree with TRBD2. V was clipped by 5 bases and J by 4 bases; unmatched bases: 6. Germline V gives CDR1 SGHRS, CDR2 YFSETQ. The CDR3 has 15 residues. Full variable domain (remainder filled in from reference TRBV5-1 and TRBJ2-7): KAGVTQTPRYLIKTRGQQVTLSCSPISGHRSVSWYQQTPGQGLQFLFEYFSETQRNKGNFPGRFSGRQFSNSRSEMNVSTLELGDSALYLCASSPGLAGVYEQYFGPGTRLTVT.

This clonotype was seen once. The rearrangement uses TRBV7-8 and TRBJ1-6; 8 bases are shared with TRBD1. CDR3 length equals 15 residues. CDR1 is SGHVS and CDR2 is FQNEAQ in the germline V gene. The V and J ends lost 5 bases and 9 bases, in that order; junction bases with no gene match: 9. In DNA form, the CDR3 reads TGTGCCAGCAGCCTCCTCCAGGGGGCCAGTTCACCCCTCCACTTT. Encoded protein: CASSLLQGASSPLHF.

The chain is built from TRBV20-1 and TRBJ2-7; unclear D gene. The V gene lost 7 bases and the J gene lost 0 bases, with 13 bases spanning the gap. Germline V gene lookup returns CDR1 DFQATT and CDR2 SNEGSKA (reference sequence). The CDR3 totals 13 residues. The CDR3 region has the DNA TGCAGTGTCAGTCGGTCGGGCTCCTACGAGCAGTACTTC. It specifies CSVSRSGSYEQYF.

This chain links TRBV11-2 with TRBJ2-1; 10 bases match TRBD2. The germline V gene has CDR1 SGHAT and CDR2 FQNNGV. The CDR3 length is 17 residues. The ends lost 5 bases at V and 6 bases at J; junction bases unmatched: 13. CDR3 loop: CASSPLLLAGDPNEQFF. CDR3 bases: TGTGCCAGCAGCCCCCTCCTTCTAGCGGGGGATCCCAATGAGCAGTTCTTC.

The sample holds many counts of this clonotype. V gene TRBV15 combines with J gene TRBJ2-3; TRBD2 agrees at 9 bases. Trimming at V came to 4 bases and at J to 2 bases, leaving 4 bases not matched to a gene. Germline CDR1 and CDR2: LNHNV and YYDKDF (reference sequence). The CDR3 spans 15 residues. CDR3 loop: CATSMRGGPTDTQYF. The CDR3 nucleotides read TGTGCCACCAGCATGCGGGGGGGGCCCACAGATACGCAGTATTTT.

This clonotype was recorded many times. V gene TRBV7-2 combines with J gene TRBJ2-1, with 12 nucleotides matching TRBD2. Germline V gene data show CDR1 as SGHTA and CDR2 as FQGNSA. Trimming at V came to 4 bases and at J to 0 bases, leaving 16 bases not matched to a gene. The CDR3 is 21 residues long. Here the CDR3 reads CASSSPNRASGGVSSYNEQFF. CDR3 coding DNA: TGTGCCAGCAGCTCCCCCAATCGGGCTAGCGGGGGGGTAAGCTCCTACAATGAGCAGTTCTTC.

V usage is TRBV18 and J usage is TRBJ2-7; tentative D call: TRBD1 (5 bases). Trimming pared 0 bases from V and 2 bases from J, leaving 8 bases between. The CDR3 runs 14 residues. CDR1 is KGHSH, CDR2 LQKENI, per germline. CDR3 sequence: CASSPPGQTYEQYF. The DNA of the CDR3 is TGTGCCAGCTCACCACCGGGGCAGACCTACGAGCAGTACTTC.

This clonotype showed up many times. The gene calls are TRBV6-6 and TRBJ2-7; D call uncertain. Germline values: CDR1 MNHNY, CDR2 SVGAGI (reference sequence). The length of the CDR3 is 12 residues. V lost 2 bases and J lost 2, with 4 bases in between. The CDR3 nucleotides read TGTGCCAGCAGTTACCACGCCTACGAGCAGTACTTC. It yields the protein CASSYHAYEQYF.

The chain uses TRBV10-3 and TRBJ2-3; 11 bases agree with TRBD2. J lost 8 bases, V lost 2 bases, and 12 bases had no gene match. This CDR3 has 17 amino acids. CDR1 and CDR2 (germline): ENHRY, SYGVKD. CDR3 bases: TGTGCCATCAGTGAGCAGCATACTAGCGGGGGAGACGGTACGCAGTATTTT. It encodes CAISEQHTSGGDGTQYF.

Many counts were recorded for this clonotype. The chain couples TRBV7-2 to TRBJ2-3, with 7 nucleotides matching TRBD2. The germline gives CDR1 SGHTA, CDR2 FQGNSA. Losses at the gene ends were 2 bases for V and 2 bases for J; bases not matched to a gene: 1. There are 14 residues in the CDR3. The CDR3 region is CASSLSGVTDTQYF. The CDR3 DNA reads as TGTGCCAGCAGCTTAAGCGGGGTCACAGATACGCAGTATTTT.

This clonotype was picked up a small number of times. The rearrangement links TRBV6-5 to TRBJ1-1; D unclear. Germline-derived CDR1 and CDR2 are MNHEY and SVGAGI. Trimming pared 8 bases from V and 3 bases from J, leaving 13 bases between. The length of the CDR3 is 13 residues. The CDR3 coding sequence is TGTGCCAGCGGCGAAGGTGGTTACACTGAAGCTTTCTTT. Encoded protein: CASGEGGYTEAFF.

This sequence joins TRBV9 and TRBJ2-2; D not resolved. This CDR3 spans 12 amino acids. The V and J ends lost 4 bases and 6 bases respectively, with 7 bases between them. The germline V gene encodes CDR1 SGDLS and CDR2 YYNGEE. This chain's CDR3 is CASSPRPGELFF. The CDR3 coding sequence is TGTGCCAGCAGCCCCAGACCCGGGGAGCTGTTTTTT.

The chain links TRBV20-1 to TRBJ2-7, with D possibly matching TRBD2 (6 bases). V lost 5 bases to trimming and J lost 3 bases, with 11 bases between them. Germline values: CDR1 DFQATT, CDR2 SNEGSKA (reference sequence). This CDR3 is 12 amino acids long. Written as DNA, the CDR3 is TGCAGTGCTTCTAGCGTGGTCTACGAGCAGTACTTC. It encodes CSASSVVYEQYF.

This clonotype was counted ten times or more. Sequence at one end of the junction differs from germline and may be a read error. The DNA of the CDR3 is TGTGCCAGCAGCATAGCCGGGCCCCTCGAGCAGTACTTC. Protein: CASSIAGPLEQYF. The V call is TRBV7-8, the J call TRBJ2-7; D gene uncertain. The CDR3 sequence is 13 residues long. Germline values: CDR1 SGHVS, CDR2 FQNEAQ.

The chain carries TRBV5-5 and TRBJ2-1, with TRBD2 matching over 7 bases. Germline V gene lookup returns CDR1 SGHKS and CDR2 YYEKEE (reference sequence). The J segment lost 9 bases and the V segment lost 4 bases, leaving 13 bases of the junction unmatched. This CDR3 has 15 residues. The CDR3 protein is CASSPGPSGTGEQFF. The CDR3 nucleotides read TGTGCCAGCAGCCCCGGTCCTAGCGGCACGGGTGAGCAGTTCTTC.